The 5 T cell receptor beta chains below all came from one sample that was sequenced in a study of neurological immune-mediated disorders. TCRdb itself ran the 5' RACE reads through MiXCR, one entry per CDR3 protein. Altogether 25,000 to 35,000 distinct CDR3 sequences are present, roughly 12% being singletons, with the ten largest covering 5% to 6%. The material sequenced was PBMCs. The source of these receptors is a woman aged 60 to 75 in good health.

The V and J genes are TRBV7-6 and TRBJ2-1, with TRBD2 identical over 12 bases. CDR1 is SGHVS and CDR2 is FNYEAQ in the germline V gene. The CDR3 has 15 amino acids. The ends lost 5 bases at V and 6 bases at J; junction bases unmatched: 5. CDR3 protein: CASSPTSGGFNEQFF. CDR3 DNA: TGTGCCAGCAGCCCAACTAGCGGGGGGTTCAATGAGCAGTTCTTC.

This clonotype was found many times. The chain links TRBV7-2 to TRBJ2-1; possible D gene TRBD2, 5 bases. The V end was cut by 3 bases, the J end by 0 bases, with 15 bases between. The CDR3 totals 17 residues. From germline, CDR1 is SGHTA and CDR2 FQGNSA. The CDR3, as DNA: TGTGCCAGCAGCTTTCCCCTGGGCGGGTACTCCTACAATGAGCAGTTCTTC. It is translated as CASSFPLGGYSYNEQFF.

This clonotype was seen at least ten times. In nucleotides, the CDR3 is TGCGCCAGCAGCTTGGGACGCGGAGAAAAAGCTTTCTTT. This codes for CASSLGRGEKAFF. This sequence joins TRBV5-1 and TRBJ1-1, with D uncertain. This CDR3 spans 13 amino acids. V lost 0 bases and J lost 9, with 12 bases in between. From germline, CDR1 is SGHRS and CDR2 YFSETQ.

This clonotype is medium-sized by share. The V call is TRBV20-1, the J call TRBJ2-7; D is uncertain. Trimming took off 1 base at V and 0 bases at J, with 7 bases between the two ends. Germline V gene lookup returns CDR1 DFQATT and CDR2 SNEGSKA (reference sequence). The CDR3 contains 13 residues. CDR3 coding DNA: TGCAGTGCTAGAGGAGACGCCTCCTACGAGCAGTACTTC. Its translation: CSARGDASYEQYF.

There are a few counts of this clonotype. The V call is TRBV5-1, the J call TRBJ2-5; TRBD2 aligns across 9 bases. The CDR3 extends over 15 amino acids. CDR1 is SGHRS, CDR2 YFSETQ, per germline. With V trimmed by 0 bases and J by 1 base, 1 base remained unmatched. CDR3 protein: CASSLALAGQETQYF. CDR3 bases: TGCGCCAGCAGCTTGGCACTAGCGGGCCAAGAGACCCAGTACTTC.